These T cell receptor beta chains were read from a single sample in a study of identical twins. TCRdb re-called the 5' RACE reads through MiXCR, storing one row per CDR3 protein. The sample contains roughly 540,000 distinct CDR3 sequences, roughly 21% of which appear only once. These sequences were also reported in another study, on T cells expressing NK-cell markers.

Sequenced input: CD4+ T cells sorted from blood. These receptors were taken from a woman aged 18 to 35 in good health. CDR3s include the opening cysteine and the closing phenylalanine or tryptophan. The D gene is left open where the match is weak. Clone size is given for some rows only: seen once, a few or many times, or a class if the clone is expanded.

cdr3_length	clone_size	v_call	d_call	j_call	cdr3_aa	cdr3_nt
17	few	TRBV5-1	-	TRBJ2-2	CASSWTTGLTNTGELFF	TGCGCCAGCAGCTGGACTACAGGGTTGACGAACACCGGGGAGCTGTTTTTT
15	-	TRBV27	-	TRBJ2-3	CASTFRDGRTDTQYF	TGTGCCAGCACCTTTCGGGACGGACGCACAGATACGCAGTATTTT
13	-	TRBV20-1	-	TRBJ2-6	CSALTIGANVLTF	TGCAGTGCTCTGACGATAGGGGCCAACGTCCTGACTTTC
11	few	TRBV7-2	-	TRBJ2-5	CASGSQETQYF	TGTGCCAGCGGCAGCCAAGAGACCCAGTACTTC
13	-	TRBV12-3/TRBV12-4	-	TRBJ1-1	CASSPHQTGSAFF	TGTGCCAGCAGTCCACACCAGACAGGATCGGCTTTCTTT
14	few	TRBV7-9	-	TRBJ1-1	CASTIGASNTEAFF	TGTGCCAGCACTATTGGGGCGTCGAACACTGAAGCTTTCTTT
14	few	TRBV5-1	TRBD1	TRBJ2-2	CASSPEQGAGELFF	TGCGCCAGCAGCCCGGAACAGGGGGCCGGGGAGCTGTTTTTT
17	-	TRBV6-6	TRBD1	TRBJ1-1	CASTKRDRGGRDTEAFF	TGTGCCAGCACTAAAAGGGACAGGGGAGGTCGAGACACTGAAGCTTTCTTT
14	few	TRBV2	TRBD2	TRBJ2-7	CASETSGRHDEQYF	TGTGCCAGTGAAACTAGCGGGAGGCACGACGAGCAGTACTTC
17	-	TRBV6-1	-	TRBJ2-7	CAARGQGARLAAYEQYF	TGTGCCGCACGGGGGCAGGGGGCACGGCTAGCGGCCTACGAGCAGTACTTC
15	-	TRBV20-1	-	TRBJ2-7	CSAPGRGRRSYEQYF	TGCAGTGCCCCAGGGAGAGGCCGACGCTCCTACGAGCAGTACTTC
16	few	TRBV27	-	TRBJ2-6	CASSLFWSSGANVLTF	TGTGCCAGCAGTTTATTTTGGAGCTCTGGGGCCAACGTCCTGACTTTC
14	few	TRBV4-3	-	TRBJ2-3	CASSHLGLQGTQYF	TGCGCCAGCAGCCACTTAGGACTGCAGGGAACGCAGTATTTT
16	-	TRBV7-3	-	TRBJ1-1	CASSLTHSQGGTEAFF	TGTGCCAGCAGCTTAACGCACTCTCAGGGAGGGACTGAAGCTTTCTTT
15	many	TRBV7-6	TRBD2	TRBJ2-3	CASSLGLAGADTQYF	TGTGCCAGCAGCCTAGGACTAGCGGGAGCAGATACGCAGTATTTT
14	-	TRBV20-1	-	TRBJ2-7	CSARAAGTFYEQYF	TGCAGTGCTAGGGCGGCTGGAACGTTTTACGAGCAGTACTTC
15	few	TRBV29-1	-	TRBJ2-3	CSTVSGGYEHVTQYF	TGCAGCACAGTTTCCGGGGGCTACGAGCACGTGACGCAGTATTTT